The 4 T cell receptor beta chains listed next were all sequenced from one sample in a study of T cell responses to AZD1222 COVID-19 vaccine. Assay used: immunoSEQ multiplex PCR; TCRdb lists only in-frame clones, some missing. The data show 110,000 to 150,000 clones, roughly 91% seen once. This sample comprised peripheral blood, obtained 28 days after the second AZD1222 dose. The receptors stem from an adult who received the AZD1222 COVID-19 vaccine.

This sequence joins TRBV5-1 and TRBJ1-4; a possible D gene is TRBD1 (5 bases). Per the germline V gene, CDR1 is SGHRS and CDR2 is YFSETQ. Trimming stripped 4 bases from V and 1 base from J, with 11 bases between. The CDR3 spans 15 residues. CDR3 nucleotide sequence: TGCGCCAGCAGCGCGGGGACTCAAACTAATGAAAAACTGTTTTTT. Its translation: CASSAGTQTNEKLFF.

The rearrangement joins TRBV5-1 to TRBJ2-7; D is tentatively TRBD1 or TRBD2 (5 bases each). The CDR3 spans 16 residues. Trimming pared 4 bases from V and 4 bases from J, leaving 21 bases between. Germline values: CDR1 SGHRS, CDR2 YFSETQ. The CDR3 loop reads CASSPGWTLRGYEQYF. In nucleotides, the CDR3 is TGCGCCAGCAGCCCGGGTTGGACACTTCGGGGTTACGAGCAGTACTTC.

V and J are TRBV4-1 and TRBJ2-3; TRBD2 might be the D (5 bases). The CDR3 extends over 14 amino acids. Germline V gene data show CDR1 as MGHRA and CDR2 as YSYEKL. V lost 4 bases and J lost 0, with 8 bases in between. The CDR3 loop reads CASSRERSTDTQYF. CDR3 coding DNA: TGCGCCAGCAGCCGGGAGCGGAGCACAGATACGCAGTATTTT.

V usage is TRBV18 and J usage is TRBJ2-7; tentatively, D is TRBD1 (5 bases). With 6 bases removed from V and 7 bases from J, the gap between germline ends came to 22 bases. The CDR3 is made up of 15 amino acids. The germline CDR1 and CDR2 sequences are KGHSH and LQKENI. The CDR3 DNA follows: TGTGCCAGCTCTCACAGGTCGTCTCACCTGCAGGAGCAGTACTTC. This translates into CASSHRSSHLQEQYF.